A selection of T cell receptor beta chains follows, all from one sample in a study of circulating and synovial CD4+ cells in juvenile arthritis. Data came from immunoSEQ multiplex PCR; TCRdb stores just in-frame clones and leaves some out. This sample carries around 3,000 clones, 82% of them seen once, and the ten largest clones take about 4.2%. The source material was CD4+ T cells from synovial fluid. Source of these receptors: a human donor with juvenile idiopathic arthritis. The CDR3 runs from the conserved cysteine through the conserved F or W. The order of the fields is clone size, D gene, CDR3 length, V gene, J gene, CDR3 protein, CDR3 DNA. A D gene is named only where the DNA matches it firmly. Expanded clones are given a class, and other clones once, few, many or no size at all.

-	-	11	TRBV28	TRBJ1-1	CASFRFTEAFF	TGTGCCAGCTTTCGGTTCACTGAAGCTTTCTTT
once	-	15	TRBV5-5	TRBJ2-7	CASSSGAMPTYEQYF	TGTGCCAGCAGCTCAGGGGCCATGCCAACGTACGAGCAGTACTTC
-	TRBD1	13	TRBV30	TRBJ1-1	CAWIRQGVSEAFF	TGTGCCTGGATTCGACAGGGGGTGTCTGAAGCTTTCTTT
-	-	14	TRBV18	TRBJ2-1	CASSPSGFDNEQFF	TGTGCCAGCTCACCTTCGGGGTTCGACAATGAGCAGTTCTTC
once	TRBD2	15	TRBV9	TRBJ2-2	CASSVASGRTGELFF	TGTGCCAGCAGCGTAGCTAGCGGGAGGACCGGGGAGCTGTTTTTT
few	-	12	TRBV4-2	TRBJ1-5	CASSQDSQPQHF	TGTGCCAGCAGCCAAGACAGTCAGCCCCAGCATTTT
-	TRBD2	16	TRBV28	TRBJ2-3	CASSSLLAGVVDTQYF	TGTGCCAGCAGTTCTTTACTAGCGGGAGTAGTGGATACGCAGTATTTT
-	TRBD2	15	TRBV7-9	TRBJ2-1	CASSLGAGAYNEQFF	TGTGCCAGCAGCTTAGGGGCGGGGGCCTACAATGAGCAGTTCTTC
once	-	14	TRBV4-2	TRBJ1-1	CASSQEGSAGEAFF	TGTGCCAGCAGCCAAGAAGGCTCGGCAGGGGAAGCTTTCTTT
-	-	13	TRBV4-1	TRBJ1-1	CASSQRDATEAFF	TGCGCCAGCAGCCAACGGGATGCGACTGAAGCTTTCTTT
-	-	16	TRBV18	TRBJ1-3	CASSPNLLQGGNTIYF	TGTGCCAGCTCACCCAACCTCCTACAGGGTGGAAACACCATATATTTT
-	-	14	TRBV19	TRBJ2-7	CASSIFDSSYEQYF	TGTGCCAGTAGTATATTCGACAGTTCCTACGAGCAGTACTTC
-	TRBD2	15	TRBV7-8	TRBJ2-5	CASSLAGGGQETQYF	TGTGCCAGCAGCTTAGCGGGCGGGGGCCAAGAGACCCAGTACTTC
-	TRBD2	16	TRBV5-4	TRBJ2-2	CASSPGTSANTGELFF	TGTGCCAGCAGCCCCGGGACTAGCGCTAACACCGGGGAGCTGTTTTTT
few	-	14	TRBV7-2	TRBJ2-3	CASRPEVAVDTQYF	TGTGCCAGCAGACCGGAGGTGGCAGTAGATACGCAGTATTTT
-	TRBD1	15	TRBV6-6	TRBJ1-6	CASSHLQGSNSPLHF	TGTGCCAGCAGTCATTTACAGGGGAGTAATTCCCCCCTCCACTTT
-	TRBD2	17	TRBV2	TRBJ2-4	CASSRGRAGGGGNIQYF	TGTGCCAGCAGTAGGGGACGAGCGGGGGGCGGGGGGAACATTCAGTACTTC
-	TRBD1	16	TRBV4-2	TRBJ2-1	CASSHAGQGVYNEQFF	TGTGCCAGCAGCCACGCGGGACAGGGAGTCTACAATGAGCAGTTCTTC
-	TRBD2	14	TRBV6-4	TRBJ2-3	CASRFSSGKDTQYF	TGTGCCAGCAGGTTTTCTAGCGGGAAAGATACGCAGTATTTT
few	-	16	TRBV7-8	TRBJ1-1	CASSFLPVTGNTEAFF	TGTGCCAGCAGCTTTTTACCCGTGACAGGGAACACTGAAGCTTTCTTT
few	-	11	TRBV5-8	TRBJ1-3	CASRKTNPQDF	TGTGCCAGCAGAAAGACGAACCCACAGGATTTT
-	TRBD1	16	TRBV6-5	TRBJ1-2	CASSYSNPGQGNGYTF	TGTGCCAGCAGTTACTCGAACCCGGGACAGGGGAATGGCTACACCTTC
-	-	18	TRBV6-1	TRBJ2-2	CASSEKKRGGPTTGELFF	TGTGCCAGCAGTGAAAAGAAACGAGGAGGACCTACCACCGGGGAGCTGTTTTTT
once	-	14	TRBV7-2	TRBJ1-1	CASSLVARGAEAFF	TGTGCCAGCAGCTTAGTTGCCCGAGGCGCTGAAGCTTTCTTT
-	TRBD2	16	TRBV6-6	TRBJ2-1	CASSYGTSGRLDEQFF	TGTGCCAGCAGTTACGGGACTAGCGGGAGGCTTGATGAGCAGTTCTTC
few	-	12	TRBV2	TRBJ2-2	CASRPGAGELFF	TGTGCCAGCAGGCCCGGGGCCGGGGAGCTGTTTTTT
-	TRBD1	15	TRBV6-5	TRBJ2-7	CASSSPGQLGIEQYF	TGTGCCAGCAGTTCACCGGGACAGTTAGGGATCGAGCAGTACTTC
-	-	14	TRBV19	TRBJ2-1	CARPGEGAYNEQFF	TGTGCCAGACCGGGAGAAGGGGCCTACAATGAGCAGTTCTTC
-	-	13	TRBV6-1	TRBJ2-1	CARSRDLHAEQFF	TGTGCCAGATCGCGGGACCTTCACGCTGAGCAGTTCTTC
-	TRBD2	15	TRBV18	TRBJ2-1	CASSPGLAGIYEQFF	TGTGCCAGCTCACCGGGACTAGCGGGAATCTATGAGCAGTTCTTC
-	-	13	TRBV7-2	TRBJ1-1	CASSLVAGPEAFF	TGTGCCAGCAGCTTAGTAGCAGGGCCTGAAGCTTTCTTT